This TCR beta chain was sequenced in a study of radiation and T cells in renal cell carcinoma (TCRdb year 2020). Study-level background: The samples were drawn from a clinical trial, where primary renal cell carcinomas were treated with 15 Gy of stereotactic body radiation therapy and then removed by nephrectomy 4 weeks afterward. A total of about 4 million unique CDR3 nucleotide sequences, encoding around 2.7 million unique CDR3 amino acid sequences, were found across all 50 or so samples. A total of around 53 samples underwent TCR beta sequencing, made up of some 26 tumors and some 27 peripheral blood samples.

The V and J ends are trimmed by 3 bases and 6 bases, leaving 5 bases between them. Taken from the germline V gene, the CDR1 and CDR2 loops are MNHNS and SASEGT. The CDR3 numbers 11 residues from cysteine through phenylalanine. Solely the CDR3 DNA is kept, with 33 bases framed from the first base. In the case of this clone: It has no known antigen specificity. Base quality data are lacking; no much larger clone is found one base away.

TCR beta libraries were generated from genomic DNA with the immunoSEQ kit, following the manufacturer's recommendations. To prepare libraries, a first multiplex PCR with proprietary primers was run, followed by a second PCR that added unique barcodes, and a bead cleanup was done after each round. A positive control reaction and a negative control reaction, both provided in the kit, were run with every batch of samples. The final libraries were assessed on an Agilent 4200 TapeStation D1000 ScreenTape, pooled by volume, and quantified by qPCR. Sequencing ran on an Illumina NextSeq500 with a MidOutput 150-cycle cartridge, using 156 Read1 and 15 Index1 cycles with kit custom primers. The pooled library was loaded at about 0.98 pM, with an approximately 20% PhiX control spiked in. Under the source paper's analysis protocol: Vendor-processed data were analyzed in R, with a clonotype defined as all T cells sharing the same CDR3 nucleotide sequence. For clone abundance analyses, frequencies were normalized to the 10,000 most abundant clones in each sample. Public T cell clones, which averaged fewer than five per sample, were excluded before analysis. An abundance difference of at least 32-fold between compartments was the criterion for calling clonotypes tumor-enriched or baseline blood-enriched. A beta-binomial differential abundance model was applied to find clonotypes that expanded or contracted between blood time points. Tumor-blood repertoire similarity was measured with the Baroni-Urbani and Buser coefficient, and groups were compared using two-tailed Wilcoxon tests in R. Held by TCRdb, this immuneACCESS table contains in-frame sequences only and omits some clones. Under half of the omission traces to an unresolved V gene where checked; the cause of the rest is unknown. Clonal size and the V and J genes are those of that table, whereas D and trimming came from the DNA. The table for this sample lists about 130,000 clones; about four fifths of them were counted only once. The ten largest make up 3% of the sample.

Broader findings and caveats from the paper: No pretreatment tumor biopsies were available, so the baseline intratumoral presence of clonotypes could not be determined. The single-armed trial design could not address effects of radiation dose or scheduling on the TCR repertoire. Blood repertoire dynamics were not followed beyond 4 weeks after treatment. Top tumor clonotypes rose in blood from baseline to 2 weeks post-radiation, then contracted by 4 weeks, suggesting transient expansion of tumor-resident clones.

According to the study, the label for this sample's time point signals: baseline pretreatment blood. This specimen's treatment or condition label, per the study, means: 15 Gy SBRT to primary tumor, nephrectomy 4 weeks later. Serial peripheral blood from radiation-treated patients was sampled at baseline, 2 weeks and 4 weeks after SBRT to track tumor-enriched clonotypes. Every patient's renal cell carcinoma showed clear cell pathology. Genomic DNA for TCR sequencing was prepared using the QIAamp DNA Blood Mini Kit (Qiagen). Samples were included in the analyses only if all quality control checks were passed.

The sequence was obtained from an older woman with renal cell carcinoma. The starting material was blood, obtained from a patient whose treatment included radiotherapy and nephrectomy. The chain is encoded by TRBV6-1 joined to TRBJ1-1, with TRBD1 tentatively as D gene (5 bases match). The nucleotide sequence reads as follows: TGTGCCAGCAGTGAGACAGCTGAAGCTTTCTTT. Its protein reads: CASSETAEAFF.